Described below is a single T cell receptor (beta chain) sequence and its context. Its matching antigen is unknown. The PCR contained 60 Vbeta and 13 Jbeta primers. Some clones are missing from TCRdb's copy, which holds only in-frame ones; the method was immunoSEQ multiplex PCR. This sample has roughly 150,000 clones, with roughly 68% found just once. The data stem from a study of cytomegalovirus exposure and HLA in healthy donors. CDR3 length: 14 amino acids. Germline V lookup: CDR1 SGHRS, CDR2 YFSETQ. Study-wide findings and caveats: As a later analysis revealed, most CMV-associated TCR beta chains appeared HLA-restricted. It was in a later analysis that TCR association rates were seen to vary by HLA locus, highest for DRB1 and lowest for HLA-C.

The TCR was taken from a man under 40 in good health and CMV-seropositive. Input material: PBMCs. The rearrangement links TRBV5-1 to TRBJ2-5; D remains unclear. The J call is in doubt because the DNA end fits TRBJ2-7 better. The CDR3 region has the DNA TGCGCCAGCAGCTTCGAGGTGGTAACCTACGAGCAGTACTTC. Protein sequence: CASSFEVVTYEQYF.